This TCR beta chain was recorded in a study of T cells in Graves' hyperthyroidism and ophthalmopathy. For the study at large: Initial diagnosis, before any treatment, was when peripheral blood was collected.

Amplification of TCR beta CDR3 regions was performed using RNA transcripts as template. An initial round of RT-PCR targeting the TCR CDR3 relied on the HTBI primer set. TCRdb re-called the multiplex PCR reads through MiXCR, storing one row per CDR3 protein. The sample has around 300,000 distinct CDR3 sequences, approximately 14% seen once. This CDR3 has 17 residues. V was cut by 0 bases and J by 0 bases, with 13 bases left in between. CDR1 is SGHRS and CDR2 is YFSETQ in the germline V gene. This clonotype was seen only a few times. Subjects aged 18 to 65 presented with newly diagnosed hyperthyroidism of less than 2 months' duration. Diagnosis rested on symptoms, serum thyroxine and TRAb, thyroid ultrasound, and orbital computed tomography. The PBMCs had their origin in approximately 10 ml of fresh peripheral blood.

Specimen: blood. This clonotype originated in a woman between 45 and 60 years old with Graves' hyperthyroidism that later progressed to Graves' ophthalmopathy. This chain uses TRBV5-1 with TRBJ1-3, with D tentatively TRBD1 (5 bases). CDR3 nucleotide sequence: TGCGCCAGCAGCTTGGCTCGGGACGGAAGCTCTGGAAACACCATATATTTT. Its protein is CASSLARDGSSGNTIYF.